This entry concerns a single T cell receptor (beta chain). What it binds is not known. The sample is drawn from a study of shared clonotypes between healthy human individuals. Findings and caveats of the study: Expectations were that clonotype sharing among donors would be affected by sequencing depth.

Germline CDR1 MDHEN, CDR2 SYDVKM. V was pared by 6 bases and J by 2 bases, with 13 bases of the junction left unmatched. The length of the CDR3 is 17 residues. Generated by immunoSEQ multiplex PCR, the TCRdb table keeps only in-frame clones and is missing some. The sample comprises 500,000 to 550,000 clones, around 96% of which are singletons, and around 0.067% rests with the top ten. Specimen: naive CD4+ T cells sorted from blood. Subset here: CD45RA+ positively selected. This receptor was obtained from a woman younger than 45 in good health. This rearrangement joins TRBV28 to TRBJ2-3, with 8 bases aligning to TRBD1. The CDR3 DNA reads TGTGCCAGCAGCGACCGGACAGGGAGATTCTCCACAGATACGCAGTATTTT. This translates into CASSDRTGRFSTDTQYF.